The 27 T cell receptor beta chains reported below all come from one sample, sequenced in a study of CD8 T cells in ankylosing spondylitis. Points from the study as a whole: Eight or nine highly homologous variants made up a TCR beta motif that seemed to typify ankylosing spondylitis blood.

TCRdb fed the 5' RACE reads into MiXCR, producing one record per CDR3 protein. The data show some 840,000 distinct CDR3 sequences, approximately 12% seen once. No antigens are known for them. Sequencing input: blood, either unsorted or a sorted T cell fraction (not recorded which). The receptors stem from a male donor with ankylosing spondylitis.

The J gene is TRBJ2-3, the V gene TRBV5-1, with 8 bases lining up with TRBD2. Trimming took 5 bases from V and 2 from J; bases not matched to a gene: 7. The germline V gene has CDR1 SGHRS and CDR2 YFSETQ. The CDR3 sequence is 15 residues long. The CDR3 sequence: CASRGGSGDTDTQYF. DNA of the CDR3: TGCGCCAGCAGGGGAGGTAGCGGGGACACAGATACGCAGTATTTT.

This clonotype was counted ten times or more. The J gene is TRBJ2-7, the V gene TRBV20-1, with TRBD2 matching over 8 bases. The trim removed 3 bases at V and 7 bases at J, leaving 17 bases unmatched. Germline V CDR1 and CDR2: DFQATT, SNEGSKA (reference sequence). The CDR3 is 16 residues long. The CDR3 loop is CSARGSGSGAAAEQYF. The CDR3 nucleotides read TGCAGTGCTAGGGGGAGCGGGAGCGGTGCCGCCGCGGAGCAGTACTTC.

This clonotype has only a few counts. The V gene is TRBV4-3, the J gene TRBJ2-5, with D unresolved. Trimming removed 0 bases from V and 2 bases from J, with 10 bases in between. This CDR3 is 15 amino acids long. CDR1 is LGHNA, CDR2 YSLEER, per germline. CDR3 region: CASSQDIREQETQYF. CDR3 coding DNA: TGCGCCAGCAGCCAAGATATTAGGGAACAAGAGACCCAGTACTTC.

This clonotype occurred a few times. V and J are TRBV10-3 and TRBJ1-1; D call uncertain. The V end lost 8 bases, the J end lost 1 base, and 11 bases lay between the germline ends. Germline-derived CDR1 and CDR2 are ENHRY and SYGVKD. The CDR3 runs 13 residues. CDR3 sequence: CAIRGGRNTEAFF. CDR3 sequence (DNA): TGTGCCATCCGAGGAGGGCGGAACACTGAAGCTTTCTTT.

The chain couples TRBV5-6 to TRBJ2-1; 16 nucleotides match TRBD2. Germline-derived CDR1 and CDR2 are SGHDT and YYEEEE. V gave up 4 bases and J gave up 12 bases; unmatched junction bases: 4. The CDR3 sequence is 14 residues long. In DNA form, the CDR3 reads TGTGCCAGCAGCCCAGGGACTAGCGGGAGGGGGCAGTTCTTC. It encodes CASSPGTSGRGQFF.

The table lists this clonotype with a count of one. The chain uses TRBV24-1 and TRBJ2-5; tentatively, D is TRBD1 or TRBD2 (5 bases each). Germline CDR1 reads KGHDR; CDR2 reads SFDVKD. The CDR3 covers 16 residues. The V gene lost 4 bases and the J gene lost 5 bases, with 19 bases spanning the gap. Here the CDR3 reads CATSDTDWDGPETQYF. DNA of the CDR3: TGTGCCACCAGTGACACGGATTGGGACGGCCCGGAGACCCAGTACTTC.

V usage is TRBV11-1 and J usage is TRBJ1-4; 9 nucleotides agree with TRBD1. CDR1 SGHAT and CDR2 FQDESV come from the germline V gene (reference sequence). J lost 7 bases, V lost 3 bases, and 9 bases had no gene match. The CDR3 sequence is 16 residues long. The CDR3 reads CASSLGQGTSIEKLFF. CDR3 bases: TGTGCCAGCAGCTTGGGACAGGGCACTTCTATTGAAAAACTGTTTTTT.

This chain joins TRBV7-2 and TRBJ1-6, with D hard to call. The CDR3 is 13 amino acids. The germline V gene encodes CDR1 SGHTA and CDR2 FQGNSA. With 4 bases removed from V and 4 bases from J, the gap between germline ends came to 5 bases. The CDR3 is CASSSEYNSPLHF. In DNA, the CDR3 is TGTGCCAGCAGCTCAGAATATAATTCACCCCTCCACTTT.

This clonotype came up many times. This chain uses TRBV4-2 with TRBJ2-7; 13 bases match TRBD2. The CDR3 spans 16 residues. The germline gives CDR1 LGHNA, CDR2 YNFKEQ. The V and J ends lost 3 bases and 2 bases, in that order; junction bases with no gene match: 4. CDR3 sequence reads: CASSQQLAGGTYEQYF. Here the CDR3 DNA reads TGTGCCAGCAGCCAGCAACTAGCGGGAGGGACCTACGAGCAGTACTTC.

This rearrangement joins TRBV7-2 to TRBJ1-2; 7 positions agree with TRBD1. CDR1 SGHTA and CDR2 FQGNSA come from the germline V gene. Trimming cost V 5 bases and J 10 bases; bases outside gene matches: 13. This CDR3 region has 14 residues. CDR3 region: CASSPRQGVSAYTF. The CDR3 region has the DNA TGTGCCAGCAGCCCCAGGCAGGGGGTTAGTGCCTACACCTTC. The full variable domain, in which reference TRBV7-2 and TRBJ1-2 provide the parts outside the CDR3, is GAGVSQSPSNKVTEKGKDVELRCDPISGHTALYWYRQSLGQGLEFLIYFQGNSAPDKSGLPSDRFSAERTGGSVSTLTIQRTQQEDSAVYLCASSPRQGVSAYTFGSGTRLTVV.

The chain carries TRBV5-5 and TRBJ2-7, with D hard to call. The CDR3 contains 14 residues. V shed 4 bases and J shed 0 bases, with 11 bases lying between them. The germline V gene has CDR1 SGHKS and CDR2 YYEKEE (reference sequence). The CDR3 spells CASSPRPVSYEQYF. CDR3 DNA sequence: TGTGCCAGCAGCCCGAGGCCCGTCTCCTACGAGCAGTACTTC.

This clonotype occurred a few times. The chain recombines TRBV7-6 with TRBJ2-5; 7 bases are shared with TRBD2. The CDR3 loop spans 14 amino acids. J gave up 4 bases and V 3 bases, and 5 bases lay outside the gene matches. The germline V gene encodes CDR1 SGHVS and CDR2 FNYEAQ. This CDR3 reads CASSLPRGGETQYF. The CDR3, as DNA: TGTGCCAGCAGCTTGCCACGCGGGGGAGAGACCCAGTACTTC.

CDR3 sequence (DNA): TGTGCCAGCAGTTTCCATCGGACTAGCGGTCTCCAGTACTTC. Translated: CASSFHRTSGLQYF. The rearrangement uses TRBV27 and TRBJ2-5, with 10 bases that match TRBD2. V shed 3 bases, J shed 10 bases, and the junction held 8 bases outside the gene matches. Per germline, CDR1 MNHEY and CDR2 SMNVEV (reference sequence). This CDR3 contains 14 residues.

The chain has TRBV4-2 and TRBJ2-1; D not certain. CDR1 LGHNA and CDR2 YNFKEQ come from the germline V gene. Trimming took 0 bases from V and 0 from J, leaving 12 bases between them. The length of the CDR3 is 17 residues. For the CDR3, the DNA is TGTGCCAGCAGCCAAGATTTAGGCAGGAGCTCCTACAATGAGCAGTTCTTC. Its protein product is CASSQDLGRSSYNEQFF.

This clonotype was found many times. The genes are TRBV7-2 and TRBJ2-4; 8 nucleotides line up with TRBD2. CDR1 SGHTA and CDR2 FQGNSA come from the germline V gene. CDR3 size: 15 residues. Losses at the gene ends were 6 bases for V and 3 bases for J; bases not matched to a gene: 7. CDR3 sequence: CASSFSGNGKNIQYF. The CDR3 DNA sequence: TGTGCCAGCAGTTTTAGCGGGAATGGCAAAAACATTCAGTACTTC.

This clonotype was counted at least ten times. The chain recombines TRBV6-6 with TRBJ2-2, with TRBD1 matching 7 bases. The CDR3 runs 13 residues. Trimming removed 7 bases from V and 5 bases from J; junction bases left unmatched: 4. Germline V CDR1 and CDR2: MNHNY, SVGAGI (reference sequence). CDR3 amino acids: CASTQGETGELFF. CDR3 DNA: TGTGCCAGCACTCAGGGGGAGACCGGGGAGCTGTTTTTT.

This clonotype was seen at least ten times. CDR3 amino acids: CASSSGLAGQSYNEQFF. The CDR3 coding sequence is TGTGCCAGCAGCTCGGGACTAGCGGGACAGTCCTACAATGAGCAGTTCTTC. This sequence joins TRBV7-6 and TRBJ2-1; 13 positions agree with TRBD2. The CDR3 contains 17 residues. From germline, CDR1 is SGHVS and CDR2 FNYEAQ. The trim removed 4 bases at V and 1 base at J, leaving 4 bases unmatched.

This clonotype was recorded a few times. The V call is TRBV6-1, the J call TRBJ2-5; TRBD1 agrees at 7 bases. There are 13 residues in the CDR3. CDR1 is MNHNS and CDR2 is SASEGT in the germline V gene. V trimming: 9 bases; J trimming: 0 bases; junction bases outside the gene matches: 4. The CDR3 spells CASEQGYQETQYF. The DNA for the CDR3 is TGTGCCAGTGAACAGGGGTACCAAGAGACCCAGTACTTC.

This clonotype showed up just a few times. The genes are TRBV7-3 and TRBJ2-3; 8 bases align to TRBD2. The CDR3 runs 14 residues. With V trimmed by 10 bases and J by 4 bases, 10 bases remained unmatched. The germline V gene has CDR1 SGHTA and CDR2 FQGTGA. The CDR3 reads CATARGGSADTQYF. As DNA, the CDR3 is TGTGCCACCGCTCGGGGGGGCAGCGCAGATACGCAGTATTTT.

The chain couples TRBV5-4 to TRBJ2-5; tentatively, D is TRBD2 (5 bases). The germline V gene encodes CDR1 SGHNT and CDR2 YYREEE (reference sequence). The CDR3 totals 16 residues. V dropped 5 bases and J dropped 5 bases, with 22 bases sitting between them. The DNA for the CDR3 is TGTGCCAGCAGTATGGGCGTCGCGGGTCGAGGGGAGACCCAGTACTTC. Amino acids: CASSMGVAGRGETQYF.

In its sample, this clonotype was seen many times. CDR3 sequence reads: CASSRGQTNTEAFF. CDR3 sequence (DNA): TGTGCCAGCAGTCGCGGACAGACGAACACTGAAGCTTTCTTT. The rearrangement joins TRBV6-2 or TRBV6-3 to TRBJ1-1, with a tentative D call TRBD1 (6 bases). The CDR3 totals 14 residues. Germline loops: CDR1 MNHEY, CDR2 SVGEGT. V dropped 5 bases and J dropped 1 base, with 11 bases sitting between them.

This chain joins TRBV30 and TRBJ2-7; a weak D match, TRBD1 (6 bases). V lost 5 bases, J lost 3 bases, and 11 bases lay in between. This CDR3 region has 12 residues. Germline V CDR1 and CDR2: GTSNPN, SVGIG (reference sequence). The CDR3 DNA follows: TGTGCCTGGGCCACAGGGATCTACGAGCAGTACTTC. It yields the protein CAWATGIYEQYF.

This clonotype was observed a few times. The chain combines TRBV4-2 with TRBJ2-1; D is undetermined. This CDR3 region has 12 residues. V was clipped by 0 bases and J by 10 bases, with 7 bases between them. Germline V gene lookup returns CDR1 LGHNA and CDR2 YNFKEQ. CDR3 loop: CASSQDLAEQFF. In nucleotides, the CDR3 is TGTGCCAGCAGCCAAGATTTGGCCGAGCAGTTCTTC.

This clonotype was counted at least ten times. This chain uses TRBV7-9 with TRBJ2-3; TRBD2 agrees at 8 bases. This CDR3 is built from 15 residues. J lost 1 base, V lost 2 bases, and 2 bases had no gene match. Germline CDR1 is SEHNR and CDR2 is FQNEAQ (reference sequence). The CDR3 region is CASSLRSGGTDTQYF. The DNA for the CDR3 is TGTGCCAGCAGCTTACGTAGCGGGGGCACAGATACGCAGTATTTT.

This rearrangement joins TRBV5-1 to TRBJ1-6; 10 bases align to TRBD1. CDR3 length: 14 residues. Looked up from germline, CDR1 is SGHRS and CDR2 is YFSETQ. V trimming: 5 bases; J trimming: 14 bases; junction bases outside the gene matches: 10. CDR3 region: CASRPGTGVVSLHF. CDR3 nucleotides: TGCGCCAGCAGGCCCGGGACAGGGGTGGTGTCCCTCCACTTT.

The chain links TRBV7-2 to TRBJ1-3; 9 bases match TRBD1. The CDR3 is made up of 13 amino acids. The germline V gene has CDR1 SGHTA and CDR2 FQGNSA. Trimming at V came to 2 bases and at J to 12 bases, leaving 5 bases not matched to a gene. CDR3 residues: CASSLMSDRGIYF. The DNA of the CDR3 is TGTGCCAGCAGCTTAATGTCGGACAGGGGCATATATTTT.

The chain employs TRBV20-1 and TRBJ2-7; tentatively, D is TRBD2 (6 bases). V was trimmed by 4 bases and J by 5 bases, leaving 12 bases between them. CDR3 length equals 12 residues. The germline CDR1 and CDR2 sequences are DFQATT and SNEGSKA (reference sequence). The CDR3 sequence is CSAIGLADEQYF. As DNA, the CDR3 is TGCAGTGCTATTGGGTTAGCGGACGAGCAGTACTTC.